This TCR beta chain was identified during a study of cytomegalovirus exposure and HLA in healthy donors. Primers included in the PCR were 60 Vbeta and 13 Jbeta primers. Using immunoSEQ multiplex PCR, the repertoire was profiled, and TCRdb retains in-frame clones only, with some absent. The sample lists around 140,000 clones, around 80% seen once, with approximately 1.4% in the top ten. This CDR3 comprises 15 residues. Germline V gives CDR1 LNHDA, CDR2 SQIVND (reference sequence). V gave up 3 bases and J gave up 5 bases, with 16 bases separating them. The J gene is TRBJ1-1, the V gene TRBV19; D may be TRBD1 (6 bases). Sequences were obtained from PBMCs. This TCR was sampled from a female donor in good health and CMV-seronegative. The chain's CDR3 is CASSIGLQGRTEAFF. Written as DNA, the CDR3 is TGTGCCAGTAGTATTGGTTTACAGGGAAGGACTGAAGCTTTCTTT.